This passage covers 3 T cell receptor beta chains from one sample sequenced in a study of blood T cell repertoires in COVID-19. Data came from immunoSEQ multiplex PCR; TCRdb stores just in-frame clones and leaves some out. In the table there are approximately 250,000 clones, about 89% of which are singletons. Source material: peripheral blood. These receptors came from a man in his forties or fifties with active or convalescent COVID-19.

The rearrangement uses TRBV27 and TRBJ1-4, with D perhaps TRBD1 (6 bases). Between the trimmed V and J ends, which lost 6 bases and 4 bases, there was a span of 15 bases. The CDR3 covers 15 residues. CDR1 is MNHEY, CDR2 SMNVEV, per germline (reference sequence). The CDR3: CASSPVWTDNEKLFF. The DNA of the CDR3 is TGTGCCAGCAGCCCCGTTTGGACAGATAATGAAAAACTGTTTTTT.

On this clone itself: The same CDR3 arises from other DNA sequences in this sample as well. CDR3 sequence reads: CASSLAPGNYGYTF. DNA of the CDR3: TGTGCCAGCAGCTTAGCGCCAGGCAACTATGGCTACACCTTC. V and J are TRBV7-2 and TRBJ1-2; D is uncertain. Germline values: CDR1 SGHTA, CDR2 FQGNSA. Trimming pared 0 bases from V and 2 bases from J, leaving 7 bases between. This CDR3 has 14 residues.

The chain uses TRBV27 and TRBJ2-3; D remains ambiguous. V lost 2 bases, J lost 2 bases, and 11 bases lay in between. Germline V gives CDR1 MNHEY, CDR2 SMNVEV (reference sequence). The CDR3 has 15 residues. CDR3 nucleotide sequence: TGTGCCAGCAGTTTAGTTTTTCGGTCCACAGATACGCAGTATTTT. This encodes CASSLVFRSTDTQYF.